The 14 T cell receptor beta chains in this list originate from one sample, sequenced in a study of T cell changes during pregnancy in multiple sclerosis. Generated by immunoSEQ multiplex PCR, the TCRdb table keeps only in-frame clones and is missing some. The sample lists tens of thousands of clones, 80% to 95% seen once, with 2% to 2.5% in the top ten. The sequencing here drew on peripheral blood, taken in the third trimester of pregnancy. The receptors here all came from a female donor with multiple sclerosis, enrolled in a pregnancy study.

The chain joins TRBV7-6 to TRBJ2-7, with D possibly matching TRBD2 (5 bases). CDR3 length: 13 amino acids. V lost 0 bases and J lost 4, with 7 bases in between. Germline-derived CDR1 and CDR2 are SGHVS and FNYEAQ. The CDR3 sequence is CASSLALAYEQYF. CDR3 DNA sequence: TGTGCCAGCAGCTTAGCGCTAGCTTACGAGCAGTACTTC.

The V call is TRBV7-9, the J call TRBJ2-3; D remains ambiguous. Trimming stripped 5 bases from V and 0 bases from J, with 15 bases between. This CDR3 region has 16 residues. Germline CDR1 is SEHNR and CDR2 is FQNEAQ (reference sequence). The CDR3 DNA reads TGTGCCAGCAGCGGCAAGAGGTTGCTTAGCACAGATACGCAGTATTTT. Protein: CASSGKRLLSTDTQYF.

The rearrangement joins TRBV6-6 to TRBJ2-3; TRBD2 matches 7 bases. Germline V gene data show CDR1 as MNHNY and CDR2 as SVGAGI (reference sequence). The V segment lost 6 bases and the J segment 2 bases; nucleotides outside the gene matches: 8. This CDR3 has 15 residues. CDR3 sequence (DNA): TGTGCCAGCAGCACGACTAGCAGATACACAGATACGCAGTATTTT. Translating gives CASSTTSRYTDTQYF.

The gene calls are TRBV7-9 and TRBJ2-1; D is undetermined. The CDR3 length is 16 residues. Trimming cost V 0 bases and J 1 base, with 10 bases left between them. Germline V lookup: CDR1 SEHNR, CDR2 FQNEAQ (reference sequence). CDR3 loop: CASSLANVRSYNEQFF. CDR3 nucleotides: TGTGCCAGCAGCTTAGCGAACGTTCGGTCCTACAATGAGCAGTTCTTC. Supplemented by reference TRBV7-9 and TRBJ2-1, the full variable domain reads DTGVSQNPRHKITKRGQNVTFRCDPISEHNRLYWYRQTLGQGPEFLTYFQNEAQLEKSRLLSDRFSAERPKGSFSTLEIQRTEQGDSAMYLCASSLANVRSYNEQFFGPGTRLTVL.

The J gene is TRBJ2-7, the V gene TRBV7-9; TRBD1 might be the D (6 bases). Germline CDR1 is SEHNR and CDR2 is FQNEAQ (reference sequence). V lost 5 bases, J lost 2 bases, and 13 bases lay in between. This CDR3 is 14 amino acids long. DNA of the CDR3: TGTGCCAGCAGCACCGGACAGCAACCCTACGAGCAGTACTTC. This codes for CASSTGQQPYEQYF. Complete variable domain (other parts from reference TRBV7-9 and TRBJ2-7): DTGVSQNPRHKITKRGQNVTFRCDPISEHNRLYWYRQTLGQGPEFLTYFQNEAQLEKSRLLSDRFSAERPKGSFSTLEIQRTEQGDSAMYLCASSTGQQPYEQYFGPGTRLTVT.

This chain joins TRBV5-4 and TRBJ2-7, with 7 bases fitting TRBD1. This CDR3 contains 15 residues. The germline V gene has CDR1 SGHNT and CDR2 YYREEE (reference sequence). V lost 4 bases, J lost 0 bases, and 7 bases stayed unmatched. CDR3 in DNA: TGTGCCAGCAGCCGGGACAGCCGGTCCTCCTACGAGCAGTACTTC. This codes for CASSRDSRSSYEQYF.

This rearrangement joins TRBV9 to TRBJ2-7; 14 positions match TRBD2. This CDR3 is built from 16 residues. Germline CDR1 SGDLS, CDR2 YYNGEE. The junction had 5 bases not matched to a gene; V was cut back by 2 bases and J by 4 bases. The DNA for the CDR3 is TGTGCCAGCAGCGTGCCGGGACTAGCGGGAGAGTACGAGCAGTACTTC. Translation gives CASSVPGLAGEYEQYF.

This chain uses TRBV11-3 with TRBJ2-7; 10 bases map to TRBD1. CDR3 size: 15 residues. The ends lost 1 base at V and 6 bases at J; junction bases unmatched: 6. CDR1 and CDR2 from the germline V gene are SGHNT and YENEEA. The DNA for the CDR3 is TGTGCCAGCAGCTTAGGGGTGGACAGGGGGAGCGAGCAGTACTTC. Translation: CASSLGVDRGSEQYF.

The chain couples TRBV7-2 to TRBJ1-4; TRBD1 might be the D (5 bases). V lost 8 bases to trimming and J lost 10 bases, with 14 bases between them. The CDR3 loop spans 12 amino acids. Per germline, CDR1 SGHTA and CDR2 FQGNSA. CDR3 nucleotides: TGTGCCAGCCGGGGGACTGGTGGAAAACTGTTTTTT. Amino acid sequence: CASRGTGGKLFF.

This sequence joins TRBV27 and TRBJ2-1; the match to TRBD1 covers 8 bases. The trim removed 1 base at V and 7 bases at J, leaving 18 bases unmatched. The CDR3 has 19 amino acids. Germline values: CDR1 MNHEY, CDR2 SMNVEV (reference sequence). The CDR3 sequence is CASSLWGQAHARYLNEQFF. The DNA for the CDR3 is TGTGCCAGCAGTTTATGGGGACAGGCCCACGCTCGATATTTAAATGAGCAGTTCTTC.

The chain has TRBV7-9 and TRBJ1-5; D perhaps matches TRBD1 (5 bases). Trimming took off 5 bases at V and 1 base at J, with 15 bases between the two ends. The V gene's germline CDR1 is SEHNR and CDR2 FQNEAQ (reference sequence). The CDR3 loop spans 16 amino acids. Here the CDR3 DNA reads TGTGCCAGCAGCCCGACGGGGGATTTAAGCAATCAGCCCCAGCATTTT. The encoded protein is CASSPTGDLSNQPQHF.

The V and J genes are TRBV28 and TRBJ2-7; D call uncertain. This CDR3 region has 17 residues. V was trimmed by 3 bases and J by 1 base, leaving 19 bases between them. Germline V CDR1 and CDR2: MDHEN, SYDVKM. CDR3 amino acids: CASSLVYSEVLSYEQYF. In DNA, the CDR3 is TGTGCCAGCAGTTTGGTGTATTCTGAGGTTCTTTCCTACGAGCAGTACTTC.

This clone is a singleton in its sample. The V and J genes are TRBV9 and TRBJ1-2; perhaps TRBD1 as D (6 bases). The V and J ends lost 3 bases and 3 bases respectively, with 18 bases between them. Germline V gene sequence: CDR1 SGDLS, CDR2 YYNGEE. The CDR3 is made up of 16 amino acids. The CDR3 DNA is TGTGCCAGCAGCGCCACAGGGCTTCGCACCGACTATGGCTACACCTTC. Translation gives CASSATGLRTDYGYTF.

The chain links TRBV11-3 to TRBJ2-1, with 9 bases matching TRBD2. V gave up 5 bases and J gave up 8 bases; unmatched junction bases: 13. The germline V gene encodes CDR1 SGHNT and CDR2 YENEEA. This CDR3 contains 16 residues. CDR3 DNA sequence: TGTGCCAGCAGCGTCGGTGGGGTAGCGGGAGTCGATGAGCAGTTCTTC. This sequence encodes CASSVGGVAGVDEQFF.